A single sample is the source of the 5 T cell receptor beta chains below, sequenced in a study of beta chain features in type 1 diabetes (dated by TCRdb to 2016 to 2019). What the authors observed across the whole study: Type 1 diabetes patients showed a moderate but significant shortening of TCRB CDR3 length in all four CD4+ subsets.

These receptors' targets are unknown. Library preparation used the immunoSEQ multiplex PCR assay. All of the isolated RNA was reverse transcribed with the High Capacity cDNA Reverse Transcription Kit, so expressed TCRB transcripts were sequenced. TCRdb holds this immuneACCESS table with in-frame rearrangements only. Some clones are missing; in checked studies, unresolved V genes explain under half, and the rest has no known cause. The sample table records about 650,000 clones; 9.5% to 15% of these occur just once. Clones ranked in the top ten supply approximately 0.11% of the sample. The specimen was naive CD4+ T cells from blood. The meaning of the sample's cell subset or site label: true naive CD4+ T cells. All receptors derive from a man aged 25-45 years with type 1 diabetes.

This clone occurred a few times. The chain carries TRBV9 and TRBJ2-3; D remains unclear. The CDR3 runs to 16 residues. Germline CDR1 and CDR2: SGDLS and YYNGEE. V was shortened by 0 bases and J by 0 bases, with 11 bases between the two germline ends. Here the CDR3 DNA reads TGTGCCAGCAGCGTAGGAGCGTCCTATAGCACAGATACGCAGTATTTT. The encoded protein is CASSVGASYSTDTQYF.

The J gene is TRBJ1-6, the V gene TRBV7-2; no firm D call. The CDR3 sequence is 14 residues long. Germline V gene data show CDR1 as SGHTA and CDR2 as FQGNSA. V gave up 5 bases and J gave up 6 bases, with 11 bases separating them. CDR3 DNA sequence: TGTGCCAGCAGCCCCTATCGGGGTAATTCACCCCTCCACTTT. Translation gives CASSPYRGNSPLHF.

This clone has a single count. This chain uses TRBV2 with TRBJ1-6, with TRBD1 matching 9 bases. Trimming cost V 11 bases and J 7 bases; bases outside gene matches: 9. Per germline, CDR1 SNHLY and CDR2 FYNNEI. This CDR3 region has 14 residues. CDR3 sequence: CAQQGAHRNSPLHF. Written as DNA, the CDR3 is TGTGCCCAACAGGGGGCCCACCGCAATTCACCCCTCCACTTT.

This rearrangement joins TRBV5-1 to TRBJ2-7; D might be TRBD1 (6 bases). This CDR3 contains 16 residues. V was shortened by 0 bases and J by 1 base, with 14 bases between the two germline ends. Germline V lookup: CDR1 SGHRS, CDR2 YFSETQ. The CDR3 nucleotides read TGCGCCAGCAGCTTGGCCGGCAGGGGCACTTCCTACGAGCAGTACTTC. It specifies CASSLAGRGTSYEQYF.

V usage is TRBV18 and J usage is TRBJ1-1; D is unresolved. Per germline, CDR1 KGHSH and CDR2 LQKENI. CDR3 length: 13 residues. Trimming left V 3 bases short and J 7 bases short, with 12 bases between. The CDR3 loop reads CASSPPWVHEAFF. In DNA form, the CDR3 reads TGTGCCAGCTCACCCCCCTGGGTCCATGAAGCTTTCTTT.